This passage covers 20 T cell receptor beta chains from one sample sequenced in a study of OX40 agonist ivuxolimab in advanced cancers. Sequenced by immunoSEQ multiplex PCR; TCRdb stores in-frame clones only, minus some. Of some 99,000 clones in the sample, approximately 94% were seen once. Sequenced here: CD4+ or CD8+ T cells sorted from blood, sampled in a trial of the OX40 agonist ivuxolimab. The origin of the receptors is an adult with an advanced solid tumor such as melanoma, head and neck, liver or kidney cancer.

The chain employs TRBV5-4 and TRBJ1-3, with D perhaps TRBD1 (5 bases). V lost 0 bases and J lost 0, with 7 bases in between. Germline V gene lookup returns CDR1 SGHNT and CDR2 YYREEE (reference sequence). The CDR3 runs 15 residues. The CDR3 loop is CASSLGGGSGNTIYF. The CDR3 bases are TGTGCCAGCAGCTTGGGTGGGGGCTCTGGAAACACCATATATTTT.

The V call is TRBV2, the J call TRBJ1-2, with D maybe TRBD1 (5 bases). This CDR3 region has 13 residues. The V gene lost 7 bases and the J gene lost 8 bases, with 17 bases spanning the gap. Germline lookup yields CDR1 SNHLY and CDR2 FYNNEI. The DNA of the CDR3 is TGTGCCAGCACCGGCAGGGAGGGTTCCGGCTACACCTTC. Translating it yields CASTGREGSGYTF.

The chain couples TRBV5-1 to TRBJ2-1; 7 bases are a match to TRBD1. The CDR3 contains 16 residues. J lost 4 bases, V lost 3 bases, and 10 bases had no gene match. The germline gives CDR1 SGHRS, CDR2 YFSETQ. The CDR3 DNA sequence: TGCGCCAGCAGCTGGAAACCGGGACAGACATACAATGAGCAGTTCTTC. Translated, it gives CASSWKPGQTYNEQFF.

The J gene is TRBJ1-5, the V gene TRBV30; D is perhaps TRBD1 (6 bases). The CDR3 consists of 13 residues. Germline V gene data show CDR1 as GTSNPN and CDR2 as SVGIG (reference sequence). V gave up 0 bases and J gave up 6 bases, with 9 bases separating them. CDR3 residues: CAWSVQGAQPQHF. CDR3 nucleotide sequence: TGTGCCTGGAGTGTACAGGGCGCTCAGCCCCAGCATTTT.

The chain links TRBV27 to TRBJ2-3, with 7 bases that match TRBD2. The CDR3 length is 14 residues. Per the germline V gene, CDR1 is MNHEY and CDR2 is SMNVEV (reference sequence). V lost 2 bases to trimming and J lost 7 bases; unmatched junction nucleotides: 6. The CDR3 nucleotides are TGTGCCAGCAGTTTAAGAGCGGGACCGTATACGCAGTATTTT. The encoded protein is CASSLRAGPYTQYF.

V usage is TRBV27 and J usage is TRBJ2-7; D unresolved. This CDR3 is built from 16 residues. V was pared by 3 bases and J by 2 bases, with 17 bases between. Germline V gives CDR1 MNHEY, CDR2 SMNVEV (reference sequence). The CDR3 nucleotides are TGTGCCAGCAGTTTTTTTATAATGGGTGGCCCCTACGAGCAGTACTTC. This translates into CASSFFIMGGPYEQYF.

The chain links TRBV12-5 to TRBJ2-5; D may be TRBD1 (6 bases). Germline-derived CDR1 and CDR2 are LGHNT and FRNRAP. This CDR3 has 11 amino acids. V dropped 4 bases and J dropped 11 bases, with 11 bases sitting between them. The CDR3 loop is CASGSNRVQYF. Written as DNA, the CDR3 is TGTGCTAGTGGTTCCAACAGGGTACAGTACTTC.

CDR3 coding DNA: TGTGCCAGCAGCGTAGCTCCGACAGGGGGAGGTGAAAAACTGTTTTTT. Its protein is CASSVAPTGGGEKLFF. The genes are TRBV9 and TRBJ1-4; the match to TRBD1 covers 9 bases. The CDR3 has 16 residues. Germline V gene lookup returns CDR1 SGDLS and CDR2 YYNGEE. V was pared by 0 bases and J by 7 bases, with 7 bases of the junction left unmatched.

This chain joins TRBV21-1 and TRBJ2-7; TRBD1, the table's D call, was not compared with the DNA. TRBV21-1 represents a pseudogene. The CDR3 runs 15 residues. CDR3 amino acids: CASSNPPEGVDEQYF. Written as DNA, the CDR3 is TGTGCCAGCAGCAACCCGCCCGAGGGGGTAGACGAGCAGTACTTC.

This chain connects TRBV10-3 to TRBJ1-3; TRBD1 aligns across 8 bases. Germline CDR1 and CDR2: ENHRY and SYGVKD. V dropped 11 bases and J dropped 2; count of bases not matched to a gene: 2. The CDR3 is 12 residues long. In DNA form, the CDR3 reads TGTGCCTCACAGGGGGCTGGAAACACCATATATTTT. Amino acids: CASQGAGNTIYF.

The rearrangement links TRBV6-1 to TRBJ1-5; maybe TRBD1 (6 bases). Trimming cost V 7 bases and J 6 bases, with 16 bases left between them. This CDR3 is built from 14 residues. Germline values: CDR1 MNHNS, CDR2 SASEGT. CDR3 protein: CASNRPGGAQPQHF. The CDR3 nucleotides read TGTGCCAGCAATAGGCCGGGGGGCGCTCAGCCCCAGCATTTT.

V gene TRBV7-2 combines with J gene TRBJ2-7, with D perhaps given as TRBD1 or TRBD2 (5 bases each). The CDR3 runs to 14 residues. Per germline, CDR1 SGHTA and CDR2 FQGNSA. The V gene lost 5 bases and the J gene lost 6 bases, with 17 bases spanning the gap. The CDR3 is CASSPGRGVVEQYF. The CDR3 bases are TGTGCCAGCAGCCCGGGACGGGGCGTCGTCGAGCAGTACTTC. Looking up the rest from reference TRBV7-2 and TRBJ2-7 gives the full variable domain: GAGVSQSPSNKVTEKGKDVELRCDPISGHTALYWYRQSLGQGLEFLIYFQGNSAPDKSGLPSDRFSAERTGGSVSTLTIQRTQQEDSAVYLCASSPGRGVVEQYFGPGTRLTVT.

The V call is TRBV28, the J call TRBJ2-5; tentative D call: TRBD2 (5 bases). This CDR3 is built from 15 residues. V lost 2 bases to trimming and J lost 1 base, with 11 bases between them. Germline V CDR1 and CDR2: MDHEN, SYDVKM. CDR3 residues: CASSLMGALQETQYF. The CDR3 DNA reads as TGTGCCAGCAGTTTAATGGGAGCCCTCCAAGAGACCCAGTACTTC. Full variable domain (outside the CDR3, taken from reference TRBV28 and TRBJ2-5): DVKVTQSSRYLVKRTGEKVFLECVQDMDHENMFWYRQDPGLGLRLIYFSYDVKMKEKGDIPEGYSVSREKKERFSLILESASTNQTSMYLCASSLMGALQETQYFGPGTRLLVL.

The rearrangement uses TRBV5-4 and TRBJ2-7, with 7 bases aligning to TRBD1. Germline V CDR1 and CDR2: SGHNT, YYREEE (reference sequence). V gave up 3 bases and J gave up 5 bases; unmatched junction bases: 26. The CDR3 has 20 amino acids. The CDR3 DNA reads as TGTGCCAGCAGCTGGGGCGCCGGGACAAGGATCCAAAGGGGGCGTGACGAGCAGTACTTC. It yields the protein CASSWGAGTRIQRGRDEQYF.

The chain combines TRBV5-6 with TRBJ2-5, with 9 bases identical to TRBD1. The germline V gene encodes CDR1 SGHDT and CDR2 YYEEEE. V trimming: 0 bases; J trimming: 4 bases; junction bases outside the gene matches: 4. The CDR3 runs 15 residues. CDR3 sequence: CASSLVGTGRETQYF. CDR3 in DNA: TGTGCCAGCAGCTTGGTGGGGACAGGGCGAGAGACCCAGTACTTC.

CDR3 coding DNA: TGTGCCAGCAGCCCTGCGGTTCAGGGGTGGAATCAGCCCCAGCATTTT. Translation: CASSPAVQGWNQPQHF. V usage is TRBV7-2 and J usage is TRBJ1-5; D possibly corresponds to TRBD1 (6 bases). The CDR3 extends over 16 amino acids. Germline V gene lookup returns CDR1 SGHTA and CDR2 FQGNSA. Trimming left V 5 bases short and J 4 bases short, with 18 bases between. Full variable domain (rest looked up from reference TRBV7-2 and TRBJ1-5): GAGVSQSPSNKVTEKGKDVELRCDPISGHTALYWYRQSLGQGLEFLIYFQGNSAPDKSGLPSDRFSAERTGGSVSTLTIQRTQQEDSAVYLCASSPAVQGWNQPQHFGDGTRLSIL.

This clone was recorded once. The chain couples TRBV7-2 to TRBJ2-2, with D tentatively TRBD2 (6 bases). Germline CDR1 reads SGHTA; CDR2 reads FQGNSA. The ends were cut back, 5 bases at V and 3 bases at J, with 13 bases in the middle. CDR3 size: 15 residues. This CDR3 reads CASSPGGPDTGELFF. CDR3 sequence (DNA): TGTGCCAGCAGCCCCGGGGGTCCGGACACCGGGGAGCTGTTTTTT.

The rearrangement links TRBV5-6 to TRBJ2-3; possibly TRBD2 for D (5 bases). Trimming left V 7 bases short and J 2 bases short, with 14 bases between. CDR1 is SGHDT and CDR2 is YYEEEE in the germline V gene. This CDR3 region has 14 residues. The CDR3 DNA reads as TGTGCCAGCCTACGGGCGGGTCTCACAGATACGCAGTATTTT. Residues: CASLRAGLTDTQYF.

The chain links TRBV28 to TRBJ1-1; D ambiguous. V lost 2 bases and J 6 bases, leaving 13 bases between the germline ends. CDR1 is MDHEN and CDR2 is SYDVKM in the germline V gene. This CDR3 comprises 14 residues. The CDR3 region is CASSLGSRIAEAFF. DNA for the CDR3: TGTGCCAGCAGTTTAGGGTCGCGGATAGCTGAAGCTTTCTTT.

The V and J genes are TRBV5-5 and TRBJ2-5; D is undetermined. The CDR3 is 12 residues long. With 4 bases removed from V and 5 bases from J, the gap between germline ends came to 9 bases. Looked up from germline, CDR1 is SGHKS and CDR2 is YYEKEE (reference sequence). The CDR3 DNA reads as TGTGCCAGCAGCCCCGTGGGGGAGACCCAGTACTTC. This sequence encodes CASSPVGETQYF.